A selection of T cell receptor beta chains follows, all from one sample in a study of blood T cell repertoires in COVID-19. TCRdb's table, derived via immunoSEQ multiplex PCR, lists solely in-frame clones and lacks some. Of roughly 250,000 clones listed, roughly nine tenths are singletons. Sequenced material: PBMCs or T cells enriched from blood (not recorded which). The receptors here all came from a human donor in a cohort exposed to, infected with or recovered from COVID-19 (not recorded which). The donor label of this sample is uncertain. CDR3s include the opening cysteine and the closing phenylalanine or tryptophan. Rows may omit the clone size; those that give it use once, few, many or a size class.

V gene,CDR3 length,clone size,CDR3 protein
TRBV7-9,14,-,CASSAFATNEKLFF
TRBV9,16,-,CASSVEVLGGQETQYF
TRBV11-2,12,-,CASSLDRIGYTF
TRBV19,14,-,CASRGSRYYNEQFF
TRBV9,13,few,CASSLSGGYEAFF
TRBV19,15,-,CASSGDRGIFKPQHF
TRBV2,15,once,CASSNSGGPQHTQYF
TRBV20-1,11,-,CSARRGYEQYF
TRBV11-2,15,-,CASSLEQGWYNEQFF
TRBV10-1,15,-,CARKEGARIGSPLHF
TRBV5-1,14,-,CASSSTGTQETQYF
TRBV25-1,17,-,CASSEETSGGAWYEQFF
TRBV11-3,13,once,CASSLDGSEKAFF
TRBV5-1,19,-,CASSLNLNLLAGTTGELFF
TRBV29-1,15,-,CSVTGWRGVNTEAFF
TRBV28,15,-,CASTRGGANTGELFF
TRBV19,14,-,CASRGTVSGNTIYF
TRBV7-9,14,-,CASSLGPSGTEAFF
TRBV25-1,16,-,CASSDPASGGYNEQFF
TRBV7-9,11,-,CASSSLYGYTF
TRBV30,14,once,CAWSGETSIHEQFF
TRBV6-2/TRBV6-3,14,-,CASSYSRLNSPLHF
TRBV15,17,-,CATSRDSVGQGYTEAFF
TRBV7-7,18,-,CASSLGLGGRTITGELFF
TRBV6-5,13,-,CASSYSRGTEAFF
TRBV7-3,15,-,CASSLTTGTNEKLFF
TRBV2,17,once,CASSAQNSGAVTDTQYF
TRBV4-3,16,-,CASSQGQGAKADTQYF
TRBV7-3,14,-,CASSLNGNQETQYF
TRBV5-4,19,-,CASSGSLAGGRGPKETQYF
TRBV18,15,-,CASSVTEGLTGGYTF
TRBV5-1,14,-,CASSSQGRPYEQYF
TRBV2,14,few,CASSEGTNQETQYF
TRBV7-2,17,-,CASSLEHSGGGWNEQFF
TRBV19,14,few,CASSILRTGDGYTF